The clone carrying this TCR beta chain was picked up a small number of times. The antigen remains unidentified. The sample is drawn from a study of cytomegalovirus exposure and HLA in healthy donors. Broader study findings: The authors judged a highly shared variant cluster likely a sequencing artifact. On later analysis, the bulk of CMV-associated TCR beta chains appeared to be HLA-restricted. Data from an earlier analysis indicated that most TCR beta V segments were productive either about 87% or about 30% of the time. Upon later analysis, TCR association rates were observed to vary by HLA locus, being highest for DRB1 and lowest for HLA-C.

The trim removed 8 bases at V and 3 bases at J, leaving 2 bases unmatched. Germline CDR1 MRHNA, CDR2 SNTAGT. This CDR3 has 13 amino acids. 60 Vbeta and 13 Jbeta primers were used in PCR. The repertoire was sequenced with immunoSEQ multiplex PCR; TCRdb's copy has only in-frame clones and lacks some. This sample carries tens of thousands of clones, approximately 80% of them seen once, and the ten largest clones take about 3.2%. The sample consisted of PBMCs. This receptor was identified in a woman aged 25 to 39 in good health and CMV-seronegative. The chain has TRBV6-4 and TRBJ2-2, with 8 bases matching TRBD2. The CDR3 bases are TGTGCCAGCGGGACTAGAGACACCGGGGAGCTGTTTTTT. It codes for CASGTRDTGELFF.